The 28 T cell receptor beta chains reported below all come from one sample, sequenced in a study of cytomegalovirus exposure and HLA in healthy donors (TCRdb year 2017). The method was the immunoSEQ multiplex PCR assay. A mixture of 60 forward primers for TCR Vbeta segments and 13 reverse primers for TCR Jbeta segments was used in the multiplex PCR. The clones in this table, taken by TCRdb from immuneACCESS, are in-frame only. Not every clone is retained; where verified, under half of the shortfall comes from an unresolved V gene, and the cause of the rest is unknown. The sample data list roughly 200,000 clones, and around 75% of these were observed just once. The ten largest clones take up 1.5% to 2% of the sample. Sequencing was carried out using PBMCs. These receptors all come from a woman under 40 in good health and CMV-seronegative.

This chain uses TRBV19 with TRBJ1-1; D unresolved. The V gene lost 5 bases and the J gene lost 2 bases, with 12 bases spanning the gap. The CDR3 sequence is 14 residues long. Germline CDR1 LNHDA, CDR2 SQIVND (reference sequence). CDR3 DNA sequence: TGTGCCAGTAGTTTGGGTCAGGAAAACACTGAAGCTTTCTTT. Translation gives CASSLGQENTEAFF. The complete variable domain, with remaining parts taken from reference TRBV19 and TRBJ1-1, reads DGGITQSPKYLFRKEGQNVTLSCEQNLNHDAMYWYRQDPGQGLRLIYYSQIVNDFQKGDIAEGYSVSREKKESFPLTVTSAQKNPTAFYLCASSLGQENTEAFFGQGTRLTVV.

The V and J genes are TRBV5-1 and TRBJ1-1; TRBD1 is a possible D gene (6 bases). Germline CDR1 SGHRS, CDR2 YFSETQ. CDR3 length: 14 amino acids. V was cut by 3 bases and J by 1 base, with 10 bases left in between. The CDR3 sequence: CASSSLDRNTEAFF. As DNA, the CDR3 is TGCGCCAGCAGCTCCCTGGACAGGAACACTGAAGCTTTCTTT. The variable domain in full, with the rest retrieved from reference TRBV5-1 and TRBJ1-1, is KAGVTQTPRYLIKTRGQQVTLSCSPISGHRSVSWYQQTPGQGLQFLFEYFSETQRNKGNFPGRFSGRQFSNSRSEMNVSTLELGDSALYLCASSSLDRNTEAFFGQGTRLTVV.

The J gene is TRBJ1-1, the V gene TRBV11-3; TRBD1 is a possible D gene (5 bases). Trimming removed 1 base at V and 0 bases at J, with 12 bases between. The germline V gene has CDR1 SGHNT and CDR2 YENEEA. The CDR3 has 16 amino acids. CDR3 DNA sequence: TGTGCCAGCAGCTTAGGGGGCCCTAACATGAACACTGAAGCTTTCTTT. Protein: CASSLGGPNMNTEAFF.

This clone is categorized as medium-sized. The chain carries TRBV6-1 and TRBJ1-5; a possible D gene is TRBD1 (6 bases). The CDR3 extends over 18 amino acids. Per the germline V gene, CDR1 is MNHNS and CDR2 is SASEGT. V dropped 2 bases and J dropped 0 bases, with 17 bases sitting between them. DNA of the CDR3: TGTGCCAGCAGTGAAAGGGGGACCGATTATTTTAGCAATCAGCCCCAGCATTTT. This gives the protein CASSERGTDYFSNQPQHF.

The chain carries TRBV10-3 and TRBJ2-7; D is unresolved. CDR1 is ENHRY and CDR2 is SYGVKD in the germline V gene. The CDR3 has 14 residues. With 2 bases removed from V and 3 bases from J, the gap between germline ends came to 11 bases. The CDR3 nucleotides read TGTGCCATCAGTGAGGGCGGAACTTACTACGAGCAGTACTTC. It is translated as CAISEGGTYYEQYF.

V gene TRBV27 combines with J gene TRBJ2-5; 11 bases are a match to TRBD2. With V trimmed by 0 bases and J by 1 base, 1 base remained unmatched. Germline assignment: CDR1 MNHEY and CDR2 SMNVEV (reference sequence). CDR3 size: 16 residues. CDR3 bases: TGTGCCAGCAGTTTATCGCTAGCGGGGGGCCAAGAGACCCAGTACTTC. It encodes CASSLSLAGGQETQYF.

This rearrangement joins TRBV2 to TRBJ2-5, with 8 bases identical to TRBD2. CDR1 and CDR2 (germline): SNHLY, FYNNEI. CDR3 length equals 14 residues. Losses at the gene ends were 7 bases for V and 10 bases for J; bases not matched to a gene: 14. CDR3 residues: CASINTSGGRRQYF. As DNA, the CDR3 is TGTGCCAGCATTAATACTAGCGGAGGACGTCGCCAGTACTTC.

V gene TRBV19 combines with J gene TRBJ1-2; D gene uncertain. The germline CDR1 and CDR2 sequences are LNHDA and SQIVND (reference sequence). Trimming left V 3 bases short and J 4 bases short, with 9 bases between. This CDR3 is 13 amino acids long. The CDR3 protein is CASSMATSYGYTF. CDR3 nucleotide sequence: TGTGCCAGTAGTATGGCGACTAGCTATGGCTACACCTTC. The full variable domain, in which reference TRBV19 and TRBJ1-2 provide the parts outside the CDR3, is DGGITQSPKYLFRKEGQNVTLSCEQNLNHDAMYWYRQDPGQGLRLIYYSQIVNDFQKGDIAEGYSVSREKKESFPLTVTSAQKNPTAFYLCASSMATSYGYTFGSGTRLTVV.

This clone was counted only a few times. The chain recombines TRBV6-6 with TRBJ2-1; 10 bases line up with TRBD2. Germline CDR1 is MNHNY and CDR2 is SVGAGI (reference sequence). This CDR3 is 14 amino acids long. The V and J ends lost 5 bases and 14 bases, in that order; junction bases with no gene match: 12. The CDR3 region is CASSTLPQAGGKFF. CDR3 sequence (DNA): TGTGCCAGCAGTACCCTACCTCAAGCGGGAGGGAAGTTCTTC.

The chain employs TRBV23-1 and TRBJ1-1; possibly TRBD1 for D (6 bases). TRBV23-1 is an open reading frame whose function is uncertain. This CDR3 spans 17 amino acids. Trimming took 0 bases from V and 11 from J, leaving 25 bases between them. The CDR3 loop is CASSQSLAGASRLWAFF. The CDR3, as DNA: TGCGCCAGCAGTCAATCGTTGGCAGGGGCTTCTCGTTTGTGGGCTTTCTTT.

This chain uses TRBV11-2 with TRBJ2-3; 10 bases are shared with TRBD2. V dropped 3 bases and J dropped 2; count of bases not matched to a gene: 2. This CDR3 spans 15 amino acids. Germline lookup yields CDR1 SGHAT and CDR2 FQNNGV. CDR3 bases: TGTGCCAGCAGCTTGAGCGGGAGGGCCACAGATACGCAGTATTTT. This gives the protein CASSLSGRATDTQYF.

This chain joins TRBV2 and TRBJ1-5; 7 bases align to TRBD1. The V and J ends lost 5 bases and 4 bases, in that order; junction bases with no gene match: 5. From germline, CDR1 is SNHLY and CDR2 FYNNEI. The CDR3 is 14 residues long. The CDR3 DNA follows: TGTGCCAGCAGTCCGGACAGGCGAAATCAGCCCCAGCATTTT. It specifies CASSPDRRNQPQHF.

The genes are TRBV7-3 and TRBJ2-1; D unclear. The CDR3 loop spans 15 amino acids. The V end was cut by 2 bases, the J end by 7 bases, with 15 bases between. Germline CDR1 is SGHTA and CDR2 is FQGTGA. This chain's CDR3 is CASSLVRRSLNEQFF. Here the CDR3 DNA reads TGTGCCAGCAGCTTAGTCCGGCGGTCCCTGAATGAGCAGTTCTTC. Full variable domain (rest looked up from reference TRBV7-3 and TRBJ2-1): GAGVSQTPSNKVTEKGKYVELRCDPISGHTALYWYRQSLGQGPEFLIYFQGTGAADDSGLPNDRFFAVRPEGSVSTLKIQRTERGDSAVYLCASSLVRRSLNEQFFGPGTRLTVL.

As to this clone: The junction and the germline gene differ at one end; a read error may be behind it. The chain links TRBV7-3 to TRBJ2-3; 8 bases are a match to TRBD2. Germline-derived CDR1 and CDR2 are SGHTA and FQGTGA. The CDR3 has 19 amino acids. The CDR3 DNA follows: TGTGCCAGCAGCCCAAAGGTCCTAGCGGGTATCTTCGGCACAGATACGCAGTGTTTT. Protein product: CASSPKVLAGIFGTDTQCF.

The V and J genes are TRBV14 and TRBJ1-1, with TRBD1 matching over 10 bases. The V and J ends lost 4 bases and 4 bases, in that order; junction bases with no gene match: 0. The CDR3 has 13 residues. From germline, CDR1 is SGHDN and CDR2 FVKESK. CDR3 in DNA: TGTGCCAGCAGCCGGACAGGGGGCACTGAAGCTTTCTTT. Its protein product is CASSRTGGTEAFF.

The CDR3 sequence is CASSALNRGGEQYF. For the CDR3, the DNA is TGTGCCAGCAGTGCCTTGAACAGGGGAGGCGAGCAGTACTTC. V usage is TRBV2 and J usage is TRBJ2-7, with D perhaps matching TRBD1 (7 bases). The CDR3 is made up of 14 amino acids. CDR1 is SNHLY and CDR2 is FYNNEI in the germline V gene. Deletions cut 4 bases from V and 6 bases from J, with 16 bases between. The full variable domain, in which reference TRBV2 and TRBJ2-7 provide the parts outside the CDR3, is EPEVTQTPSHQVTQMGQEVILRCVPISNHLYFYWYRQILGQKVEFLVSFYNNEISEKSEIFDDQFSVERPDGSNFTLKIRSTKLEDSAMYFCASSALNRGGEQYFGPGTRLTVT.

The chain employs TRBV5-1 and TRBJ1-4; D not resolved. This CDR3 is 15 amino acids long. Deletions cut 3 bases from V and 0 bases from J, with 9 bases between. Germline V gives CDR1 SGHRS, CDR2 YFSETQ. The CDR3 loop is CASSSTPATNEKLFF. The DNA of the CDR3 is TGCGCCAGCAGCTCGACACCTGCAACTAATGAAAAACTGTTTTTT.

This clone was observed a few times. The CDR3 DNA reads as TGTGCCAGTAGGGACTCCCCCCCCCGGAACACTGAAGCTTTCTTT. The encoded protein is CASRDSPPRNTEAFF. This chain joins TRBV19 and TRBJ1-1; D uncertain. CDR1 and CDR2 from the germline V gene are LNHDA and SQIVND (reference sequence). V lost 6 bases and J lost 1, with 15 bases in between. The CDR3 covers 15 residues.

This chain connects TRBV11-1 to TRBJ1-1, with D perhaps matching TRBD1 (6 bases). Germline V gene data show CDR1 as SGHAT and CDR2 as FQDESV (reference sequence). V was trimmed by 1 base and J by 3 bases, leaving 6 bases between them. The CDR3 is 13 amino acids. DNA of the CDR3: TGTGCCAGCAGCTTAGGGGGGCACACTGAAGCTTTCTTT. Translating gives CASSLGGHTEAFF.

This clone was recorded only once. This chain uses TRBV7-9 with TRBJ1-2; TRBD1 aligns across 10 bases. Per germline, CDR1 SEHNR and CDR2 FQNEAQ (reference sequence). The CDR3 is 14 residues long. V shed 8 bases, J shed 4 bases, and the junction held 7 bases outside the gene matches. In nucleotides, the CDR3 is TGTGCCAGCGGCCGGGGGGACAGGGGCTATGGCTACACCTTC. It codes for CASGRGDRGYGYTF.

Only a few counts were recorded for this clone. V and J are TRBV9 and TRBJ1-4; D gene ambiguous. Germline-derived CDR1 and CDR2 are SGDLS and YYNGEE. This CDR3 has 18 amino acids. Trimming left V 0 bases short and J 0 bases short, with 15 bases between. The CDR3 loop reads CASSVDSAGFTTNEKLFF. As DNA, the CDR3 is TGTGCCAGCAGCGTAGACTCCGCCGGGTTTACAACTAATGAAAAACTGTTTTTT.

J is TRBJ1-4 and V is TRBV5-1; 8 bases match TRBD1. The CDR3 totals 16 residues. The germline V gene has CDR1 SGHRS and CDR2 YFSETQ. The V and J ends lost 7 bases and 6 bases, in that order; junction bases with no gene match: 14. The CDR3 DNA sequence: TGCGCCAGCGCTAAGAGGAGGGGACAGGATGATGAAAAACTGTTTTTT. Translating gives CASAKRRGQDDEKLFF.

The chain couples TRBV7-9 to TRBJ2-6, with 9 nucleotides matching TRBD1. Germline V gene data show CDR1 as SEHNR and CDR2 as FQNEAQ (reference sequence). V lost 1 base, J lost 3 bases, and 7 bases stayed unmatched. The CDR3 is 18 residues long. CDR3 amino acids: CASSLGTYRGLGANVLTF. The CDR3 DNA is TGTGCCAGCAGCTTAGGGACTTACAGGGGGCTTGGGGCCAACGTCCTGACTTTC. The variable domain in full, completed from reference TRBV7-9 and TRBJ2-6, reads DTGVSQNPRHKITKRGQNVTFRCDPISEHNRLYWYRQTLGQGPEFLTYFQNEAQLEKSRLLSDRFSAERPKGSFSTLEIQRTEQGDSAMYLCASSLGTYRGLGANVLTFGAGSRLTVL.

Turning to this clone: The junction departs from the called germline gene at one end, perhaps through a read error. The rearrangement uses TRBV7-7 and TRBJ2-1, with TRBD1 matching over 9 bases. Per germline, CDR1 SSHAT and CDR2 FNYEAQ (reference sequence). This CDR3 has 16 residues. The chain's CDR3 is CASSLDRDRVRDEQFF. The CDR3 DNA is TGTGCTAGCAGCTTAGACAGGGACAGGGTAAGGGATGAGCAGTTCTTC. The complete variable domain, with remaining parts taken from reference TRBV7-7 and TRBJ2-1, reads GAGVSQSPRYKVTKRGQDVTLRCDPISSHATLYWYQQALGQGPEFLTYFNYEAQPDKSGLPSDRFSAERPEGSISTLTIQRTEQRDSAMYRCASSLDRDRVRDEQFFGPGTRLTVL.

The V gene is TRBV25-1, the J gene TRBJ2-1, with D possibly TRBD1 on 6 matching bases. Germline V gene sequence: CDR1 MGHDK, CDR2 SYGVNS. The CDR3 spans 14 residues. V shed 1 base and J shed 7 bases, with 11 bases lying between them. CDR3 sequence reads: CASSESAGVNEQFF. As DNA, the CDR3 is TGTGCCAGCAGTGAATCTGCAGGGGTGAATGAGCAGTTCTTC.

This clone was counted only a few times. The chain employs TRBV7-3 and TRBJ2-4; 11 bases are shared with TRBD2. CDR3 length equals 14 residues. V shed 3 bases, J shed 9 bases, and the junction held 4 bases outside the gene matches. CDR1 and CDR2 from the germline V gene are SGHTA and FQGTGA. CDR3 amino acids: CASSFSGGAGIQYF. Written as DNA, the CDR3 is TGTGCCAGCAGCTTTAGCGGGGGGGCCGGCATTCAGTACTTC.

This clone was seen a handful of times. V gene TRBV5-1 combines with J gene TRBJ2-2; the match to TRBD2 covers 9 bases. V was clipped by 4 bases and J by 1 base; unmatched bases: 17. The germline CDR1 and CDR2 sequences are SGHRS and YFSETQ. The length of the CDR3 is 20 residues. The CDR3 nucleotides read TGCGCCAGCAGCCCGAGCTGGGGGCTAGCGGGGATACTGAACACCGGGGAGCTGTTTTTT. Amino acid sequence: CASSPSWGLAGILNTGELFF.

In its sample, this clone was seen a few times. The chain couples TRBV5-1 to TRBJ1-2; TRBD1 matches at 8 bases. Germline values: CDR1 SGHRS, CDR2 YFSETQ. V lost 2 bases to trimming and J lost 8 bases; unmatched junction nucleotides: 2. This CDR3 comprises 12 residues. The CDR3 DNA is TGCGCCAGCAGCTTAGGACAGGGCGGCTACACCTTC. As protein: CASSLGQGGYTF.